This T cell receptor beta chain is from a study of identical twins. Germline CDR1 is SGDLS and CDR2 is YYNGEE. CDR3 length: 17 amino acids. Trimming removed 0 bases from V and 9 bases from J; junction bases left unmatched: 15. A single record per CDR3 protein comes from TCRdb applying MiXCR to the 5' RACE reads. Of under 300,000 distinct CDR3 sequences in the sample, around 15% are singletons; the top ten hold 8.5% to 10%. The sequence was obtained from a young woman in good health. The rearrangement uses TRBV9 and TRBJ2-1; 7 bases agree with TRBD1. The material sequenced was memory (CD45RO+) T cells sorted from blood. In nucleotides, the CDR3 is TGTGCCAGCAGCGTAGCAGGTAGGGCAGGGGGTGTAAGTGAGCAGTTCTTC. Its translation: CASSVAGRAGGVSEQFF.